The clone carrying this T cell receptor beta chain was observed at least ten times. This sample's time point: patch test 3, about 24 weeks after DPC sensitization. The treatment denotes: therapeutic diphenylcyclopropenone sensitization with weekly scalp DPC. Ahead of each patch test application, blood was drawn. Alopecia patients, 18 to 70 years old and DPC-suitable, served as donors. Unfractionated whole blood was the source from which total RNA was extracted. The data are from a study of human T cells and chemical hapten exposure. The CDR3 runs to 17 residues. The J segment lost 2 bases and the V segment lost 5 bases, leaving 13 bases of the junction unmatched. CDR1 and CDR2 from the germline V gene are SGHTA and FQGNSA. Individual cDNA molecules in this library carried unique molecular identifiers. TCRdb called the RACE reads again in MiXCR, with one record for every CDR3 protein. The sample records tens of thousands of distinct CDR3 sequences, around 10% being singletons.

Here the sequenced sample was whole blood, taken in connection with sensitization to the hapten diphenylcyclopropenone (DPC). V is TRBV7-2 and J is TRBJ2-3, with 7 bases that match TRBD2. The TCR was taken from a woman between 45 and 60 years old with alopecia areata. Some clones in this sample may be carry-over from other donors' samples. As DNA, the CDR3 is TGTGCCAGCAGCCTACGCTTAACTAGCGTCGACACAGATACGCAGTATTTT. It encodes CASSLRLTSVDTDTQYF.